This T cell receptor beta chain emerged from a study of cytomegalovirus exposure and HLA in healthy donors. Study conclusions and caveats: Sequence variants that were highly shared formed a cluster that was likely a sequencing artifact. A missense variant in DCLRE1C was later tied to TCR beta V- and J-gene trimming. On later analysis, the bulk of CMV-associated TCR beta chains appeared to be HLA-restricted.

Details on this clone: The antigen is undetermined.

Per germline, CDR1 SGHRS and CDR2 YFSETQ. The CDR3 totals 15 residues. V was clipped by 4 bases and J by 0 bases; unmatched bases: 6. The primer mix had 60 Vbeta and 13 Jbeta primers. Clones were sequenced by immunoSEQ multiplex PCR, and TCRdb holds only the in-frame ones, with some missing. The sample lists about 93,000 clones; 80% were seen once. This TCR was sampled from a man aged 30 to 39 in good health and CMV-seronegative. Sequencing was performed on PBMCs. The gene calls are TRBV5-1 and TRBJ1-1; 7 nucleotides agree with TRBD1. The CDR3 nucleotides are TGCGCCAGCAGCACAGTACAGGGGATGAACACTGAAGCTTTCTTT. This sequence encodes CASSTVQGMNTEAFF.